The 5 T cell receptor beta chains in this list originate from one sample, sequenced in a study of Ad26.COV2.S vaccination and SARS-CoV-2 variants. The treatment here: some 20 received Ad26.COV2.S at low or high dose, single or two shots; 5 received placebo; per-sample allocation not given. Samples came from day 63 after the first vaccine or placebo injection. Clones were read by immunoSEQ multiplex PCR, and TCRdb kept only the in-frame ones, dropping some. The table lists fewer than 400,000 clones, just over 85% of them singletons. Sequencing used peripheral blood, obtained in a trial of Ad26.COV2.S vaccine versus placebo. The receptors were sampled from a person aged 18 to 65 who received the Ad26.COV2.S COVID-19 vaccine or a placebo.

A remark on this clone: Germline is not matched at one junction end, which may reflect a read error. V is TRBV6-5 and J is TRBJ2-2; D unresolved. Germline assignment: CDR1 MNHEY and CDR2 SVGAGI. The CDR3 loop spans 15 amino acids. CDR3 coding DNA: TGTGCCAGCAGCCCCACCCTCAAGAACTCCGGGGAGCTGTTTTTT. Residues: CASSPTLKNSGELFF.

This chain connects TRBV7-9 to TRBJ1-1; D ambiguous. CDR1 is SEHNR and CDR2 is FQNEAQ in the germline V gene (reference sequence). The V end lost 2 bases, the J end lost 5 bases, and 9 bases lay between the germline ends. There are 13 residues in the CDR3. CDR3 region: CASSLPRQTEAFF. The CDR3 DNA follows: TGTGCCAGCAGCTTACCCCGGCAGACTGAAGCTTTCTTT.

This clone was recorded only once. The chain joins TRBV6-1 to TRBJ1-4; D is unclear. The CDR3 is 14 residues long. Per the germline V gene, CDR1 is MNHNS and CDR2 is SASEGT. V dropped 2 bases and J dropped 8 bases, with 12 bases sitting between them. The CDR3 region has the DNA TGTGCCAGCAGTGAAACCACGGCTGAGGAAAAACTGTTTTTT. As protein: CASSETTAEEKLFF.

This CDR3 reads CASSLHGQGETQYF. In DNA, the CDR3 is TGTGCCAGCAGCTTACACGGACAGGGGGAGACCCAGTACTTC. The chain combines TRBV7-9 with TRBJ2-5; 9 nucleotides align to TRBD1. The germline gives CDR1 SEHNR, CDR2 FQNEAQ (reference sequence). V lost 2 bases and J lost 5; bases outside the gene matches: 3. CDR3 length equals 14 residues.

This clone turned up a few times. J is TRBJ2-6 and V is TRBV3-1 (or the pseudogene TRBV3-2); 7 nucleotides line up with TRBD1. This CDR3 has 16 amino acids. CDR1 and CDR2 (germline): LGHDT, YNNKEL (reference sequence). Trimming at V came to 4 bases and at J to 2 bases, leaving 5 bases not matched to a gene. The CDR3 sequence is CASSLYRGPGANVLTF. The CDR3 DNA reads as TGTGCCAGCAGCCTATACAGGGGCCCTGGGGCCAACGTCCTGACTTTC.